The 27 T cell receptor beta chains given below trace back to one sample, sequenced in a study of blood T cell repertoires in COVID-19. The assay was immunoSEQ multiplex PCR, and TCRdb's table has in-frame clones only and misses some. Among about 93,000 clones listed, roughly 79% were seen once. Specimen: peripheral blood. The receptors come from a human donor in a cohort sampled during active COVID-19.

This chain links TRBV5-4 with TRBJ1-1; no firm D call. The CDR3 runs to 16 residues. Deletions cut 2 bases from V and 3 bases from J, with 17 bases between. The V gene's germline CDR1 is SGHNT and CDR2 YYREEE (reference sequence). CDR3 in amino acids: CASSFGRPGGDTEAFF. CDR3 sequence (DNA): TGTGCCAGCAGCTTTGGGCGTCCCGGAGGTGACACTGAAGCTTTCTTT.

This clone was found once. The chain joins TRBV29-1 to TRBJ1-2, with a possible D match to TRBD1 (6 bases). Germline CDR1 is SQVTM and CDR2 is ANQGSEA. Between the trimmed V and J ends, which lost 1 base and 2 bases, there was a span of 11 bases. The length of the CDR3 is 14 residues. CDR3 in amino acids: CSVEGDTSNYGYTF. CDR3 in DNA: TGCAGCGTTGAAGGGGACACTTCGAACTATGGCTACACCTTC.

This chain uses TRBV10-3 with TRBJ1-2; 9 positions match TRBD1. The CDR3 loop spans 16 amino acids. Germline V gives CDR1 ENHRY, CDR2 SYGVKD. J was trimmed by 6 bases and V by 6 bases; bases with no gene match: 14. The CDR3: CAIRESYDRGRNGYTF. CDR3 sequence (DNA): TGTGCCATCAGGGAATCTTATGACAGGGGGAGGAATGGCTACACCTTC.

The CDR3 region has the DNA TGTGCCAGCAGTCGCCGGGGGGGGTACACTGAAGCTTTCTTT. Encoded protein: CASSRRGGYTEAFF. This chain uses TRBV28 with TRBJ1-1, with D perhaps TRBD1 (5 bases). Germline loops: CDR1 MDHEN, CDR2 SYDVKM. Trimming removed 5 bases from V and 3 bases from J, with 13 bases in between. The CDR3 totals 14 residues.

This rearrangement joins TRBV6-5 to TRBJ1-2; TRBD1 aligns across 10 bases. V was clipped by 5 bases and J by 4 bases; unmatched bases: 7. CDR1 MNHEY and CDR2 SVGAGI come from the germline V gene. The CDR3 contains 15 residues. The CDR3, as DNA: TGTGCCAGCAGTAACACCGGGACAGGGGCCTATGGCTACACCTTC. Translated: CASSNTGTGAYGYTF.

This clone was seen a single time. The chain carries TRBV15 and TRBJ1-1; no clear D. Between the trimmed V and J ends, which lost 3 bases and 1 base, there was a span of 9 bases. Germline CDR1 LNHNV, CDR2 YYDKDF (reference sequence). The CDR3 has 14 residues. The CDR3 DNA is TGTGCCACCAGCAGGGACTTCCAGAACACTGAAGCTTTCTTT. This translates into CATSRDFQNTEAFF.

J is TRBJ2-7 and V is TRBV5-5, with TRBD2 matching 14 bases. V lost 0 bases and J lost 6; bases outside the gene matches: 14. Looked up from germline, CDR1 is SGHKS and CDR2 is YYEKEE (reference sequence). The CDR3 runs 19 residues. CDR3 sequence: CASSLVGTSGSLTSREQYF. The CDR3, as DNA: TGTGCCAGCAGCTTGGTTGGGACTAGCGGGAGCTTAACGTCTCGCGAGCAGTACTTC. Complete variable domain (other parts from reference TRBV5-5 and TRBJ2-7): DAGVTQSPTHLIKTRGQQVTLRCSPISGHKSVSWYQQVLGQGPQFIFQYYEKEERGRGNFPDRFSARQFPNYSSELNVNALLLGDSALYLCASSLVGTSGSLTSREQYFGPGTRLTVT.

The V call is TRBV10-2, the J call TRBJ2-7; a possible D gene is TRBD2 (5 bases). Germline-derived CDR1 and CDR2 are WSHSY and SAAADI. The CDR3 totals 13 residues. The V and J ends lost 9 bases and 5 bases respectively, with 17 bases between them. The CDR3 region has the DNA TGCGCCAGTCTGACACGAGCGACTAACGAGCAGTACTTC. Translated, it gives CASLTRATNEQYF.

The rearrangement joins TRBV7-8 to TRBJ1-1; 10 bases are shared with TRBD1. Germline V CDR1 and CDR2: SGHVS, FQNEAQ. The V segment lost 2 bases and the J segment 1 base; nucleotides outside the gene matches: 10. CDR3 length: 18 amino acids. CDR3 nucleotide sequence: TGTGCCAGCAGCTTAAATAGTAGACGGACAGGGGGGAACACTGAAGCTTTCTTT. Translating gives CASSLNSRRTGGNTEAFF.

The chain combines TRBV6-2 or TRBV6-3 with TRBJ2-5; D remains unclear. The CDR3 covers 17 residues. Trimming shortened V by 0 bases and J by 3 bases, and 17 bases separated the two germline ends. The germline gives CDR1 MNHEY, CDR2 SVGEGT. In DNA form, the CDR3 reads TGTGCCAGCAGTTACTCGAGTACGGTCCGCCGGGAAGAGACCCAGTACTTC. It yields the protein CASSYSSTVRREETQYF.

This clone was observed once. CDR3 bases: TGCGCCAGCAGCTTGGGGGACACCTACTTTAACACTGAAGCTTTCTTT. Protein sequence: CASSLGDTYFNTEAFF. V usage is TRBV5-1 and J usage is TRBJ1-1; the D gene is possibly TRBD1 (6 bases). The germline V and J ends were trimmed by 0 bases and 2 bases, with 14 bases remaining between them. This CDR3 region has 16 residues. Germline V gene data show CDR1 as SGHRS and CDR2 as YFSETQ. Together with reference TRBV5-1 and TRBJ1-1, the CDR3 gives the full variable domain: KAGVTQTPRYLIKTRGQQVTLSCSPISGHRSVSWYQQTPGQGLQFLFEYFSETQRNKGNFPGRFSGRQFSNSRSEMNVSTLELGDSALYLCASSLGDTYFNTEAFFGQGTRLTVV.

CDR3 sequence reads: CASSDGQGNQPQHF. CDR3 DNA sequence: TGCGCCAGCAGCGACGGACAGGGCAATCAGCCCCAGCATTTT. This chain joins TRBV5-1 and TRBJ1-5; 7 bases align to TRBD1. This CDR3 contains 14 residues. The germline CDR1 and CDR2 sequences are SGHRS and YFSETQ. Trimming removed 4 bases from V and 2 bases from J; junction bases left unmatched: 3.

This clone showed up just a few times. In DNA, the CDR3 is TGTGCCACCAGCAGAGCGGGAACCCTCACAGATACGCAGTATTTT. Its translation is CATSRAGTLTDTQYF. The chain employs TRBV15 and TRBJ2-3; TRBD2 might be the D (5 bases). This CDR3 is 15 amino acids long. CDR1 LNHNV and CDR2 YYDKDF come from the germline V gene (reference sequence). V was clipped by 1 base and J by 2 bases, with 10 bases between them. Variable domain in full (rest from reference TRBV15 and TRBJ2-3): DAMVIQNPRYQVTQFGKPVTLSCSQTLNHNVMYWYQQKSSQAPKLLFHYYDKDFNNEADTPDNFQSRRPNTSFCFLDIRSPGLGDTAMYLCATSRAGTLTDTQYFGPGTRLTVL.

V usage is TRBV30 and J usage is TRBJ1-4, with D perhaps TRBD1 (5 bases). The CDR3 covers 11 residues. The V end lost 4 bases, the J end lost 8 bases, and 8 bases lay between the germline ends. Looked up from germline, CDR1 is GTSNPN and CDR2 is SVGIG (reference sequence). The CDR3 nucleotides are TGTGCCTGGACAGGGCCAGAAAAACTGTTTTTT. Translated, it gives CAWTGPEKLFF.

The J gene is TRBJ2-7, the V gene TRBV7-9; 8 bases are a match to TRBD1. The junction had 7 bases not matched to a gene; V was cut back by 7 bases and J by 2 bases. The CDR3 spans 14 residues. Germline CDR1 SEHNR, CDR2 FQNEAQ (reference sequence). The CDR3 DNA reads TGTGCCAGCAACCAGGGGGCCAGGACCTACGAGCAGTACTTC. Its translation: CASNQGARTYEQYF.

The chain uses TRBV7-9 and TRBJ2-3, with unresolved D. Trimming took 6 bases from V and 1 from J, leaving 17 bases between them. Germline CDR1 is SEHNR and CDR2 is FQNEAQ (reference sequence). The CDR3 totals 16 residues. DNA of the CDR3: TGTGCCAGCAGGGTGGAAATGGGCGCCGGCACAGATACGCAGTATTTT. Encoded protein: CASRVEMGAGTDTQYF.

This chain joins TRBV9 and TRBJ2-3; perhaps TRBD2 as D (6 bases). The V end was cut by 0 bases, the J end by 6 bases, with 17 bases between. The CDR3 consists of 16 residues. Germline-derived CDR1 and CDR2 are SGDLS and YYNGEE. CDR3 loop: CASSVEGRDSSDTQYF. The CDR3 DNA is TGTGCCAGCAGCGTAGAAGGGCGGGATTCTTCGGATACGCAGTATTTT.

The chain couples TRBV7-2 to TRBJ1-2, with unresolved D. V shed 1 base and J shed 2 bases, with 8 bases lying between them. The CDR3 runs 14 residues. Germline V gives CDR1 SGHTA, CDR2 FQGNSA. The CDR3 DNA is TGTGCCAGCAGCTTAGATCCGGGGAACTATGGCTACACCTTC. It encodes CASSLDPGNYGYTF.

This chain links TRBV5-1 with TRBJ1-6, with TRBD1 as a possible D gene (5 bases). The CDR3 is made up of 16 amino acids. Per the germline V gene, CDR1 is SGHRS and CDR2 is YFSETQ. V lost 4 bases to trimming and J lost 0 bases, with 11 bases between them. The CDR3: CASSQGTGSYNSPLHF. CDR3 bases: TGCGCCAGCAGCCAGGGCACGGGCTCCTATAATTCACCCCTCCACTTT. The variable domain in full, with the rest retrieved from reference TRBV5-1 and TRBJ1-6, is KAGVTQTPRYLIKTRGQQVTLSCSPISGHRSVSWYQQTPGQGLQFLFEYFSETQRNKGNFPGRFSGRQFSNSRSEMNVSTLELGDSALYLCASSQGTGSYNSPLHFGNGTRLTVT.

CDR3 in amino acids: CASSSLTGMTGEQYF. For the CDR3, the DNA is TGCGCCAGCAGCTCCCTGACAGGAATGACGGGTGAGCAGTACTTC. The chain recombines TRBV5-1 with TRBJ2-7, with D perhaps matching TRBD1 (6 bases). CDR3 size: 15 residues. V dropped 3 bases and J dropped 7 bases, with 20 bases sitting between them. Germline CDR1 is SGHRS and CDR2 is YFSETQ.

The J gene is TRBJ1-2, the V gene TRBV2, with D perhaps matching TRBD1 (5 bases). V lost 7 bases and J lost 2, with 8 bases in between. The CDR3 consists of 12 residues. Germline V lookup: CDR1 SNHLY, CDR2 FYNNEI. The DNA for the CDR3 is TGTGCCAGCACACCAGGGAACTATGGCTACACCTTC. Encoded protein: CASTPGNYGYTF. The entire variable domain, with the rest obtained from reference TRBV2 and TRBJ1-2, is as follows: EPEVTQTPSHQVTQMGQEVILRCVPISNHLYFYWYRQILGQKVEFLVSFYNNEISEKSEIFDDQFSVERPDGSNFTLKIRSTKLEDSAMYFCASTPGNYGYTFGSGTRLTVV.

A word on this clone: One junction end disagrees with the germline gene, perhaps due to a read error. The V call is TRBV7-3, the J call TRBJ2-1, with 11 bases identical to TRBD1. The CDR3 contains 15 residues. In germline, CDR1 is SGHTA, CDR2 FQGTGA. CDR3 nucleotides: TGTGCCAGCAGCATAACCGGGACAGGGGGAGGTGAGCAGTTCTTC. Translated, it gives CASSITGTGGGEQFF.

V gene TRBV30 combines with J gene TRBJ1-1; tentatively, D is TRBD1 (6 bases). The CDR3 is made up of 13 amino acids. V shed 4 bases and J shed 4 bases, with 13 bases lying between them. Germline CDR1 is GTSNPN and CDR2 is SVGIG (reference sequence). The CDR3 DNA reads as TGTGCCTGGATGATAGGGGGATTCACTGAAGCTTTCTTT. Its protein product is CAWMIGGFTEAFF.

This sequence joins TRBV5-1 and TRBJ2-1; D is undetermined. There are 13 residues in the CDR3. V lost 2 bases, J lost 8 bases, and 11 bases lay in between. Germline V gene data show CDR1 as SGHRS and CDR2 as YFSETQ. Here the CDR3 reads CASSLGQAHEQFF. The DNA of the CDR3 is TGCGCCAGCAGCTTAGGCCAGGCCCATGAGCAGTTCTTC.

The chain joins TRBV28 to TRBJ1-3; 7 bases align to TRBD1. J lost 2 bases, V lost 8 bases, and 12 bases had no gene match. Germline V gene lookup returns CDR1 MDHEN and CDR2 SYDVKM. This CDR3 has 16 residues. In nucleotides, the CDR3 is TGTGCCAGCGTACAAGTTACAGGGGTTCCTGGAAACACCATATATTTT. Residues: CASVQVTGVPGNTIYF.

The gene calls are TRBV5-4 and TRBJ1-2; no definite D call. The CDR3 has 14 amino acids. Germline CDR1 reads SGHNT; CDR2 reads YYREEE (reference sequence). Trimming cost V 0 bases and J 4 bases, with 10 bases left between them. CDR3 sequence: CASSLGGNVYGYTF. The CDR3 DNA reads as TGTGCCAGCAGCTTGGGAGGGAACGTCTATGGCTACACCTTC.

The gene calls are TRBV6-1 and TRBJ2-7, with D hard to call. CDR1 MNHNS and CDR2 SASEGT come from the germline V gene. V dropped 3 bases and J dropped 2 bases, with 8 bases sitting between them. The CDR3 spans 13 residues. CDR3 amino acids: CASSEGNTYEQYF. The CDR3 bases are TGTGCCAGCAGTGAGGGCAACACCTACGAGCAGTACTTC.